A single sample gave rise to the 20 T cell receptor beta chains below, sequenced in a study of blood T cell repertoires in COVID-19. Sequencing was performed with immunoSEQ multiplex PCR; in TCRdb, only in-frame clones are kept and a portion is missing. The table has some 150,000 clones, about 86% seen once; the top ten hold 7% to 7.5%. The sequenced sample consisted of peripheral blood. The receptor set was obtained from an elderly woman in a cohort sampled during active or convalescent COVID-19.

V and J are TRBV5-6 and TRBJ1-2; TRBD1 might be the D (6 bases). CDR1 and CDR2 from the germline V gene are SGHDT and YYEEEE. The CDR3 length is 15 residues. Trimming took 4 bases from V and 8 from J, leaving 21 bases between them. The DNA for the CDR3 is TGTGCCAGCAGCCCGATCCCAACAGGGATTGGGGGCTACACCTTC. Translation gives CASSPIPTGIGGYTF.

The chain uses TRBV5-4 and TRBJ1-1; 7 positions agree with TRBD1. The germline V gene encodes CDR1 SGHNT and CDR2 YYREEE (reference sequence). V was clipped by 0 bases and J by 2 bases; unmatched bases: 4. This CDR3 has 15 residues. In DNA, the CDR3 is TGTGCCAGCAGCTTGGTCAAGGGGGCCAACACTGAAGCTTTCTTT. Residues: CASSLVKGANTEAFF.

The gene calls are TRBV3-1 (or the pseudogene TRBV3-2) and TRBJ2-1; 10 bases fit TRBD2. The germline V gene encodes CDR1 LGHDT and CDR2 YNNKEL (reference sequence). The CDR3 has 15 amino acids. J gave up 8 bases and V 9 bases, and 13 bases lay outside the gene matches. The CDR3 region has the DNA TGTGCCAGTACGCAGGTAGCGGGAGGTCATCATGAGCAGTTCTTC. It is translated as CASTQVAGGHHEQFF.

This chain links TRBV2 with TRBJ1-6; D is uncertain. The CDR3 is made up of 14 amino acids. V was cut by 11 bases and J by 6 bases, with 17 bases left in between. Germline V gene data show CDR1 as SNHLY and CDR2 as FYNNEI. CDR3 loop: CAGAPEIRNSPLHF. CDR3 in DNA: TGTGCCGGAGCCCCGGAGATACGTAATTCACCCCTCCACTTT.

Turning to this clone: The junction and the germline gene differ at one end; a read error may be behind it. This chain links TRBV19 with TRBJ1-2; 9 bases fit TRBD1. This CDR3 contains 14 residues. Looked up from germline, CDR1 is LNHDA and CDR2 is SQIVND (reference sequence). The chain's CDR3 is CASWDRAGNDGYTF. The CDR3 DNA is TGTGCCAGTTGGGACAGGGCCGGTAACGATGGCTACACCTTC. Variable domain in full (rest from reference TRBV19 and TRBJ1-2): DGGITQSPKYLFRKEGQNVTLSCEQNLNHDAMYWYRQDPGQGLRLIYYSQIVNDFQKGDIAEGYSVSREKKESFPLTVTSAQKNPTAFYLCASWDRAGNDGYTFGSGTRLTVV.

CDR3 protein: CASSQDSEGAGGTEAFF. CDR3 nucleotides: TGCGCCAGCAGCCAAGACTCGGAGGGGGCTGGGGGCACTGAAGCTTTCTTT. The V call is TRBV4-3, the J call TRBJ1-1; 7 bases map to TRBD1. From germline, CDR1 is LGHNA and CDR2 YSLEER. V dropped 0 bases and J dropped 4; count of bases not matched to a gene: 11. This CDR3 is built from 17 residues.

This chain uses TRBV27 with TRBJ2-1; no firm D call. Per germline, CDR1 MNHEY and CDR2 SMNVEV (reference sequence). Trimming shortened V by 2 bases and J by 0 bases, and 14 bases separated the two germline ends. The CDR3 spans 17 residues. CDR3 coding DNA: TGTGCCAGCAGTTTACTGCGACTGTGGAGCTCCTACAATGAGCAGTTCTTC. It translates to CASSLLRLWSSYNEQFF.

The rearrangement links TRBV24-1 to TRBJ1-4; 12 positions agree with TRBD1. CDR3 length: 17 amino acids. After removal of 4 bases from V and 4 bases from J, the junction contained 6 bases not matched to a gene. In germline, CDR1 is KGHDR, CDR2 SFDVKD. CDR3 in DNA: TGTGCCACCAGTGACCGGGGACAGGGGGCCGGTAATGAAAAACTGTTTTTT. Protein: CATSDRGQGAGNEKLFF.

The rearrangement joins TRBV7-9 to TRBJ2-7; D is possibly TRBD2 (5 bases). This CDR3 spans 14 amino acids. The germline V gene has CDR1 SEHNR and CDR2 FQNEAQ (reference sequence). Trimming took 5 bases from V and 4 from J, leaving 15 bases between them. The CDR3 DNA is TGTGCCAGCAGCGACAATACTCTAGCTTACGAGCAGTACTTC. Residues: CASSDNTLAYEQYF.

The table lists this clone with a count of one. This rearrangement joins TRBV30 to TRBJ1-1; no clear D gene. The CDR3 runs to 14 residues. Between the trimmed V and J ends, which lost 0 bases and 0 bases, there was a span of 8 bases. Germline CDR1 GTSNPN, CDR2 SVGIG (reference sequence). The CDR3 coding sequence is TGTGCCTGGAGTGTAACCGGGATGAACACTGAAGCTTTCTTT. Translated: CAWSVTGMNTEAFF.

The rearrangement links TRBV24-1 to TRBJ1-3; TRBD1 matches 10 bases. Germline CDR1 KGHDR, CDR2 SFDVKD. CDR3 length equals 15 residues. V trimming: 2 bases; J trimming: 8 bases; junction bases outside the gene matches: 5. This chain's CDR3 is CATSDSGQGIDTIYF. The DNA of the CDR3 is TGTGCCACCAGTGATTCGGGACAGGGGATAGACACCATATATTTT.

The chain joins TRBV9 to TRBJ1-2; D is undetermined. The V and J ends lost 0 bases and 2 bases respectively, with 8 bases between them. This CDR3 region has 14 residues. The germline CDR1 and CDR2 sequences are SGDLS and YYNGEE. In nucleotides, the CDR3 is TGTGCCAGCAGCGTAGGGGGAGGAAACTATGGCTACACCTTC. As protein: CASSVGGGNYGYTF.

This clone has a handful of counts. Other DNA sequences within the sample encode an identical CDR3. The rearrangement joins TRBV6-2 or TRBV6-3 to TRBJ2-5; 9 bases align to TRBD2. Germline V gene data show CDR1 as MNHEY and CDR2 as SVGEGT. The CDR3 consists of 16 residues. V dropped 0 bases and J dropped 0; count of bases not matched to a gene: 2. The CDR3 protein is CASSYSLAGDQETQYF. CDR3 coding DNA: TGTGCCAGCAGTTACTCATTAGCGGGGGACCAAGAGACCCAGTACTTC.

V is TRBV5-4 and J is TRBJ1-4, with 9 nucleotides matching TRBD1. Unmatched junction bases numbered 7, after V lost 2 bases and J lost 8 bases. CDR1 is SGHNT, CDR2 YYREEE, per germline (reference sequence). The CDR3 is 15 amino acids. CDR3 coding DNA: TGTGCCAGCAGCTTTTGGGGGACAGGGAACGAAAAACTGTTTTTT. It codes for CASSFWGTGNEKLFF.

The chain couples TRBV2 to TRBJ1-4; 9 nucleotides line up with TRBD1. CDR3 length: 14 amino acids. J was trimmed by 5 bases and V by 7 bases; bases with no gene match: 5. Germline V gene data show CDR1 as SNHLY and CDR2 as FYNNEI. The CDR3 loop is CASIVDRGNEKLFF. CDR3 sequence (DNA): TGTGCCAGCATCGTAGACAGGGGGAATGAAAAACTGTTTTTT. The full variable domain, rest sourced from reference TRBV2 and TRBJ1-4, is EPEVTQTPSHQVTQMGQEVILRCVPISNHLYFYWYRQILGQKVEFLVSFYNNEISEKSEIFDDQFSVERPDGSNFTLKIRSTKLEDSAMYFCASIVDRGNEKLFFGSGTQLSVL.

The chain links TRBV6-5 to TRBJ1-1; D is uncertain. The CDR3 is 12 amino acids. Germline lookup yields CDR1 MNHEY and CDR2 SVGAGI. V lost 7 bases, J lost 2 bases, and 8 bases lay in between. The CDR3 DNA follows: TGTGCCAGCACCCAGATTAACACTGAAGCTTTCTTT. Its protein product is CASTQINTEAFF.

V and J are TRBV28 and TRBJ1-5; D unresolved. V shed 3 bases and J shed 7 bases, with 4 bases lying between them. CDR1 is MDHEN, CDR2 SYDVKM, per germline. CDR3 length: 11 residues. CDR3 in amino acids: CASSFMQPQHF. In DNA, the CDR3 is TGTGCCAGCAGTTTTATGCAGCCCCAGCATTTT.

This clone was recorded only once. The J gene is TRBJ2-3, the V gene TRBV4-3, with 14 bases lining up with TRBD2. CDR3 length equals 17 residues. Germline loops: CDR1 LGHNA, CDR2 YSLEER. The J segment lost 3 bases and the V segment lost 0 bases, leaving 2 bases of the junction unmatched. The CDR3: CASSQEGTSGGTDTQYF. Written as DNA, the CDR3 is TGCGCCAGCAGCCAAGAAGGGACTAGCGGGGGTACAGATACGCAGTATTTT.

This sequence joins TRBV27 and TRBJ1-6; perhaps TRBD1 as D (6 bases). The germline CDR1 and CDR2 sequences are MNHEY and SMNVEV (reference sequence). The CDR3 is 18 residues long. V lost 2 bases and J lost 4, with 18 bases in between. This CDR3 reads CASSLRQGISLYNSPLHF. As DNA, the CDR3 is TGTGCCAGCAGTTTAAGGCAGGGGATTTCGCTTTATAATTCACCCCTCCACTTT.

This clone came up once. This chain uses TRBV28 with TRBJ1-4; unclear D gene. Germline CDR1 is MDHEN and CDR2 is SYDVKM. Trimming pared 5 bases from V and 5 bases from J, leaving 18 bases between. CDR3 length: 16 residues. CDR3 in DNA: TGTGCCAGCAGTCATCCCCCCAGGCCGGCAAATGAAAAACTGTTTTTT. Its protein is CASSHPPRPANEKLFF.